This entry lists 10 T cell receptor beta chains sequenced from one sample in a study of blood T cell repertoires in COVID-19. Repertoires were generated with immunoSEQ multiplex PCR, while TCRdb's copy carries only in-frame clones and drops some. Among approximately 160,000 clones listed, more than 85% were seen once. The sample was peripheral blood. The receptors were gathered from a woman aged 55-75 years with COVID-19, enrolled during active disease.

The chain's CDR3 is CASSLSGKRTEAFF. The CDR3 DNA reads TGTGCCAGCAGTTTATCCGGGAAGAGGACTGAAGCTTTCTTT. V usage is TRBV27 and J usage is TRBJ1-1, with no clear D. Germline V gives CDR1 MNHEY, CDR2 SMNVEV (reference sequence). Between the trimmed V and J ends, which lost 0 bases and 5 bases, there was a span of 10 bases. The CDR3 length is 14 residues.

This chain links TRBV9 with TRBJ2-7; D possibly corresponds to TRBD1 (5 bases). CDR3 length equals 16 residues. Germline V gene sequence: CDR1 SGDLS, CDR2 YYNGEE. Trimming stripped 0 bases from V and 0 bases from J, with 13 bases between. The CDR3 loop reads CASSVGSGWFSYEQYF. DNA of the CDR3: TGTGCCAGCAGCGTAGGATCAGGGTGGTTCTCCTACGAGCAGTACTTC.

The chain combines TRBV7-2 with TRBJ2-5; 7 bases map to TRBD2. There are 14 residues in the CDR3. Germline V CDR1 and CDR2: SGHTA, FQGNSA. V lost 3 bases to trimming and J lost 2 bases; unmatched junction nucleotides: 3. CDR3 region: CASSFNSGQETQYF. CDR3 in DNA: TGTGCCAGCAGCTTTAATAGCGGGCAAGAGACCCAGTACTTC.

The chain uses TRBV20-1 and TRBJ1-2; 7 bases align to TRBD1. J gave up 7 bases and V 6 bases, and 5 bases lay outside the gene matches. The CDR3 is 11 residues long. Germline V CDR1 and CDR2: DFQATT, SNEGSKA (reference sequence). For the CDR3, the DNA is TGCAGTGCCGACAGGGTTGGTGGCTACACCTTC. Translation gives CSADRVGGYTF.

This clone has a handful of counts. The chain joins TRBV5-4 to TRBJ1-1; D is possibly TRBD1 (5 bases). The CDR3 sequence is 11 residues long. The germline V gene encodes CDR1 SGHNT and CDR2 YYREEE (reference sequence). V lost 4 bases, J lost 10 bases, and 11 bases lay in between. The CDR3, as DNA: TGTGCCAGCAGCAGCCGGAGGGGAGCTTTCTTT. Amino acid sequence: CASSSRRGAFF.

The rearrangement links TRBV14 to TRBJ2-3; 8 bases match TRBD2. Trimming at V came to 0 bases and at J to 4 bases, leaving 6 bases not matched to a gene. CDR1 is SGHDN, CDR2 FVKESK, per germline. The CDR3 spans 16 residues. The CDR3 protein is CASSQESRGAADTQYF. The CDR3 coding sequence is TGTGCCAGCAGCCAAGAATCGCGGGGGGCGGCAGATACGCAGTATTTT.

The chain has TRBV6-6 and TRBJ1-5; D is unresolved. CDR3 length equals 13 residues. The V end was cut by 5 bases, the J end by 6 bases, with 11 bases between. Germline CDR1 is MNHNY and CDR2 is SVGAGI (reference sequence). CDR3 in amino acids: CASSEGFSQPQHF. The CDR3 coding sequence is TGTGCCAGCAGTGAGGGTTTTAGTCAGCCCCAGCATTTT.

The chain carries TRBV5-1 and TRBJ1-1; D gene uncertain. The V gene's germline CDR1 is SGHRS and CDR2 YFSETQ. The V end lost 0 bases, the J end lost 4 bases, and 13 bases lay between the germline ends. The CDR3 loop spans 15 amino acids. The CDR3 sequence is CASSLDPGMGTEAFF. The CDR3 DNA reads as TGCGCCAGCAGCTTGGATCCGGGGATGGGCACTGAAGCTTTCTTT.

This clone was detected only a few times. The rearrangement links TRBV6-6 to TRBJ1-4; D is undetermined. Germline lookup yields CDR1 MNHNY and CDR2 SVGAGI (reference sequence). This CDR3 is 15 amino acids long. The ends were cut back, 6 bases at V and 8 bases at J, with 19 bases in the middle. CDR3 bases: TGTGCCAGCAGCCCAAGGAGTCCCCTCATCGAAAAACTGTTTTTT. Amino acid sequence: CASSPRSPLIEKLFF.

The genes are TRBV19 and TRBJ1-2; TRBD1 aligns across 8 bases. The CDR3 totals 15 residues. The germline CDR1 and CDR2 sequences are LNHDA and SQIVND (reference sequence). V was pared by 5 bases and J by 8 bases, with 13 bases of the junction left unmatched. CDR3 protein: CASSPSTGTGGGYTF. The CDR3 DNA reads TGTGCCAGTAGTCCCTCGACGGGGACAGGTGGCGGCTACACCTTC.